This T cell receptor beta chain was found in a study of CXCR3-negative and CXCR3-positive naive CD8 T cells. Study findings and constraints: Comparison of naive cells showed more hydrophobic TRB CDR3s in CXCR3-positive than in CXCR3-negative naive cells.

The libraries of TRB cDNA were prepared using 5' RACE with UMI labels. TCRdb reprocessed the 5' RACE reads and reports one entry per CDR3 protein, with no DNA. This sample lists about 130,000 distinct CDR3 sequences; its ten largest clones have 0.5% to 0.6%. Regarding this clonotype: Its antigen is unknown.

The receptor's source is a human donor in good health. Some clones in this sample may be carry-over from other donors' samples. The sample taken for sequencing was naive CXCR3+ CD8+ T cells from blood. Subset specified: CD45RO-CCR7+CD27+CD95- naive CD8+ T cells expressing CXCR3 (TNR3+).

The CDR3 loop reads CASSLMEVNTEASF. The chain uses TRBV11-3 and TRBJ1-1. This CDR3 has 14 residues. Per germline, CDR1 SGHNT and CDR2 YENEEA.